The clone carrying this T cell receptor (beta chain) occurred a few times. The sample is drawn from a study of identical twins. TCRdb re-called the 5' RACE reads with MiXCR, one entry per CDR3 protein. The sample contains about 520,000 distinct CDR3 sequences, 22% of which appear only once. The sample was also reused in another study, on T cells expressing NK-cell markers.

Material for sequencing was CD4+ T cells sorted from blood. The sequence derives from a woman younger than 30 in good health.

DNA for the CDR3: TGTGCCAGCATCTCGAATCCTCCGGGACAGGGTTTCGTGAGCGGGGAGCTGTTTTTT. As protein: CASISNPPGQGFVSGELFF. The chain carries TRBV27 and TRBJ2-2; 9 nucleotides align to TRBD1. Germline V lookup: CDR1 MNHEY, CDR2 SMNVEV (reference sequence). J lost 7 bases, V lost 7 bases, and 22 bases had no gene match. The CDR3 has 19 amino acids.